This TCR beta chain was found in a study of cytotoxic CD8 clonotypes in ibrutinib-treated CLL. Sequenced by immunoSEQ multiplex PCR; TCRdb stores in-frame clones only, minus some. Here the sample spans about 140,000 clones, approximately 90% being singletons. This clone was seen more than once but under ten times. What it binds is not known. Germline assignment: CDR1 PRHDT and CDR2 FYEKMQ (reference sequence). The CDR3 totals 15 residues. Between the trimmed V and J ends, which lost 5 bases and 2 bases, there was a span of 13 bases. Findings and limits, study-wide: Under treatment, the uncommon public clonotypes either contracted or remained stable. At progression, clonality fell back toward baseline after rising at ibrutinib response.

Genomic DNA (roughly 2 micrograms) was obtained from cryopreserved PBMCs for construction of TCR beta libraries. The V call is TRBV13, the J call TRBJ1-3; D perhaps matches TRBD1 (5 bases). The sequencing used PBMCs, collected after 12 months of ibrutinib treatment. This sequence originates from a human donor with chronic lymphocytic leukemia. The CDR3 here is CASSESGAAGNTIYF. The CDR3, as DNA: TGTGCCAGCAGCGAATCCGGGGCGGCTGGAAACACCATATATTTT.